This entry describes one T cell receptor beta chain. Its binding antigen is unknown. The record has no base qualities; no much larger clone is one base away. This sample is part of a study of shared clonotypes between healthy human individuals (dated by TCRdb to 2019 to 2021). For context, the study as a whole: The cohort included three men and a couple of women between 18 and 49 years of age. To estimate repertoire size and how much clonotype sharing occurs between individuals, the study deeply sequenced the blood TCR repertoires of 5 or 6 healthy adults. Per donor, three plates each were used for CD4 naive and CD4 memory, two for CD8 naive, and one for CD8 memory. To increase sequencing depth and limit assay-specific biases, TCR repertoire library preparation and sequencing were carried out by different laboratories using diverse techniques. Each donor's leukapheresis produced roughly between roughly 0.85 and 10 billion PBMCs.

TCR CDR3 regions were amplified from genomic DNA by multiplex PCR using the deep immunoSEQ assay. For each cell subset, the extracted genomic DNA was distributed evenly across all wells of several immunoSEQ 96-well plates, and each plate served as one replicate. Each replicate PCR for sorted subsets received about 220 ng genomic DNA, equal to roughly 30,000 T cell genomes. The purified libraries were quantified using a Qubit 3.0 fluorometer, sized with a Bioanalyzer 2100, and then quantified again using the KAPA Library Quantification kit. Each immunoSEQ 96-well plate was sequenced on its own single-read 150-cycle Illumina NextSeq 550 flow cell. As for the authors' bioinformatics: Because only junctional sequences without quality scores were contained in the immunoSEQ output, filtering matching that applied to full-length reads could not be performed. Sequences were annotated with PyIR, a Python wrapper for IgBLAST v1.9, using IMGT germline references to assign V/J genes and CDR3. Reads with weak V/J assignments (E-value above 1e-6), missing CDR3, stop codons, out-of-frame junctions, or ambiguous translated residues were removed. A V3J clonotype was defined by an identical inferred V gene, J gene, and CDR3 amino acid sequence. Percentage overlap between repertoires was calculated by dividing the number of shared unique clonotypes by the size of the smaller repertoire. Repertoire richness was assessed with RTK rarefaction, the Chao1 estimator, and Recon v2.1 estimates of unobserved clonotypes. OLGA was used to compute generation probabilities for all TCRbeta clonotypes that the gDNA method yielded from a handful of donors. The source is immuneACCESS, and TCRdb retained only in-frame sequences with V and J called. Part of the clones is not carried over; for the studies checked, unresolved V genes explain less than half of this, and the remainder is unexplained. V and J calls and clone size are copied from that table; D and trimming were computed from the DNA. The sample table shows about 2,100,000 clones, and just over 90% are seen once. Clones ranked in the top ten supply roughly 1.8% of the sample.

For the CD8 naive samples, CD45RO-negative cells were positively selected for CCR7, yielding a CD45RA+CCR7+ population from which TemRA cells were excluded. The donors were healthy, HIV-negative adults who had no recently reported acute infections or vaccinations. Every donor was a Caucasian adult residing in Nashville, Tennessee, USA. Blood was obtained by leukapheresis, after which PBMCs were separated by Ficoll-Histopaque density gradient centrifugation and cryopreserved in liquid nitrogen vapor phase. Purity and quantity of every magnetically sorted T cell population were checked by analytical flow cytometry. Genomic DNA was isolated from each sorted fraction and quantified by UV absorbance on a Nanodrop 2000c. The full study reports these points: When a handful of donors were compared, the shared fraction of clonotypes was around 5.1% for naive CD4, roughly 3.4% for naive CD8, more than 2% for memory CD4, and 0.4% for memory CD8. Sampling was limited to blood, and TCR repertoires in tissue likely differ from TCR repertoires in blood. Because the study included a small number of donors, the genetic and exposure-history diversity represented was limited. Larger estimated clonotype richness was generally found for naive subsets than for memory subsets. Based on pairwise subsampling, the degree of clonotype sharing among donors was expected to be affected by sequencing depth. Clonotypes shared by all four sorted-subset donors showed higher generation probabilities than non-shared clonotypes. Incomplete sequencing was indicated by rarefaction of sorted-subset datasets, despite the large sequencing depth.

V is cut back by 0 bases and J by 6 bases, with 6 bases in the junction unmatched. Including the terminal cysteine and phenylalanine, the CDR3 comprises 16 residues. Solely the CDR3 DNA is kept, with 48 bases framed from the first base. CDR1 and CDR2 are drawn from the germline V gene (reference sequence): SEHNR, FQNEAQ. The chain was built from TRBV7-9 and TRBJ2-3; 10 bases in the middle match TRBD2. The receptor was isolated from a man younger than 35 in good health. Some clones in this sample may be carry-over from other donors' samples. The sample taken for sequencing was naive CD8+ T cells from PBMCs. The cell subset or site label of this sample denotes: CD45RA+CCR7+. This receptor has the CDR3 CASSLALAGAGDTQYF. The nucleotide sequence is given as TGTGCCAGCAGCTTAGCGCTAGCGGGAGCGGGGGATACGCAGTATTTT.